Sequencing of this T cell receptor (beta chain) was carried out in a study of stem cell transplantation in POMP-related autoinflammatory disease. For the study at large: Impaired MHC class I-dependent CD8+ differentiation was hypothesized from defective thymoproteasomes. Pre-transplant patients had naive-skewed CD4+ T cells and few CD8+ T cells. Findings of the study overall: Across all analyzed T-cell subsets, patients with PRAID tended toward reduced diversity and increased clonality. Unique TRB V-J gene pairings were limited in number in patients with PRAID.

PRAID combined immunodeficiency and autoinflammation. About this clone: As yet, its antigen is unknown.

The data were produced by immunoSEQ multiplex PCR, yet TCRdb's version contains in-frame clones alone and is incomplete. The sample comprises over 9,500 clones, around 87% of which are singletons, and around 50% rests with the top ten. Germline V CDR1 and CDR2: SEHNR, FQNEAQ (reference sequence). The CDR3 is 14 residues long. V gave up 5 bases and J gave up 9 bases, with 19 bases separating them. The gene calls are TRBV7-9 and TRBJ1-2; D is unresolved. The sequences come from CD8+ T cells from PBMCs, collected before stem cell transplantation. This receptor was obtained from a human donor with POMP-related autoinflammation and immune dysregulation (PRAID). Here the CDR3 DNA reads TGTGCCAGCAGCGTTCAGGAAATCCCAAATAGCTACACCTTC. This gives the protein CASSVQEIPNSYTF.